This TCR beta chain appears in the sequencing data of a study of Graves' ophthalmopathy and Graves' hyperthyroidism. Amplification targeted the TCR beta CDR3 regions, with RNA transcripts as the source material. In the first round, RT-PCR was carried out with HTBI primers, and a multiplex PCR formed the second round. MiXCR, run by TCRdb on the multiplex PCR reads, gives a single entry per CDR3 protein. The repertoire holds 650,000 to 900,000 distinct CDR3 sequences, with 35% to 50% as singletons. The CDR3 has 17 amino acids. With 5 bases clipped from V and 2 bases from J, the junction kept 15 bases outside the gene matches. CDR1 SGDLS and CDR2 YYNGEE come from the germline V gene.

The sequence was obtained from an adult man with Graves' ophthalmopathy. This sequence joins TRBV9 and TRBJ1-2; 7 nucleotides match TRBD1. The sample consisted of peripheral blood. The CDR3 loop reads CASSGIGTVTSNYGYTF. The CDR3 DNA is TGTGCCAGCAGTGGGATCGGGACAGTTACTTCAAACTATGGCTACACCTTC.